This TCR beta chain was retrieved from a study of blood T cell repertoires in COVID-19 (dated by TCRdb to the early 2020s). Describing the broader study: The collaborator samples originated in the United States, Italy and Spain and spanned the acute and convalescent phases of COVID-19. The material from the prospective study consisted of cDNA or gDNA derived from T cells, B-cell-depleted T cells, or PBMCs. The dataset comprised deeply sampled blood TCRbeta repertoires from subjects exposed to, actively infected with, or recovered from COVID-19. The repertoires were released in a freely available public database intended as a resource for research on the immune response to SARS-CoV-2. The samples were drawn from the first 160 participants of the ongoing ImmuneRACE study and from roughly 1,300 subjects provided by 6 global collaborators. Nearly every sample came with metadata listing a de-identified subject ID, COVID-19 status, age in years and sex. Where HLA class I and class II types were available, the types were taken from metadata supplied by the sample provider, not from assay-based typing.

The junction shows trimming of 0 bases on V and 4 bases on J, plus 13 bases between the germline ends. CDR1 and CDR2 are drawn from the germline V gene: SGHRS, YFSETQ. The CDR3 runs 15 amino acids, cysteine and phenylalanine included. CDR3 DNA only is kept here, 45 bases in frame from base 1. The paper as a whole reports these results and caveats: The quantity of clinical and demographic metadata differed by source and by participant and was supplied without curation.

TCRbeta CDR3 regions were amplified from genomic DNA using the immunoSEQ Assay, a bias-controlled multiplex PCR. Per the source publication's procedure: The number of nucleated cells in each sample was estimated from the amplification of reference gene primers within the assay. To quantify the absolute abundance of each unique TCRbeta CDR3 rearrangement, sequence reads were collapsed and filtered. For each sample, productive Simpson clonality was calculated by taking the square root of Simpson's diversity index across productive rearrangements. The source is immuneACCESS, and TCRdb retained only in-frame sequences with V and J called. Part of the clones is not carried over; for the studies checked, unresolved V genes explain less than half of this, and the remainder is unexplained. V, J and clone size were drawn from that table, and D and trimming were deduced from the DNA. The sample table shows roughly 350,000 clones, and around 91% are seen once. Clones ranked in the top ten supply 2.5% to 4% of the sample.

Another Seattle source contributed samples from volunteer blood donors who had recovered from COVID-19. Each collaborating institution followed its own protocols to collect whole blood in K2EDTA tubes. Collaborator samples were shipped for TCRbeta analysis as frozen whole blood, isolated PBMCs, or DNA extracted from either sample type. About this clone itself: Its antigen is not yet known. Base qualities are not recorded, but no much larger clone differs from it by a single base.

This sequence was found in a woman younger than 30 who had recovered from COVID-19. The chain is assembled from TRBV5-1 and TRBJ1-1, with TRBD1 as a weak D call on 6 bases. Sequenced input: peripheral blood. The CDR3 corresponds to CASSLETGVSTEAFF. The nucleotides read TGCGCCAGCAGCTTGGAGACAGGTGTGAGCACTGAAGCTTTCTTT.